This T cell receptor beta chain comes out of a study of cytomegalovirus exposure and HLA in healthy donors. PCR involved 60 Vbeta and 13 Jbeta primers. Sequencing was performed with immunoSEQ multiplex PCR; in TCRdb, only in-frame clones are kept and a portion is missing. The sample has 150,000 or so clones; about 83% are singletons. Regarding the study as a whole: Indistinguishability led to the exclusion of some V segments, TRBV6-2 and TRBV6-3 included. With further analysis later on, most CMV-associated TCR beta chains appeared HLA-restricted. In a later analysis, TCR beta V- and J-gene trimming showed a link to a missense DCLRE1C variant.

As regards this clone: Its antigen is currently unknown.

Germline CDR1 reads LGHNA; CDR2 reads YNFKEQ. V gave up 5 bases and J gave up 5 bases; unmatched junction bases: 4. The CDR3 contains 16 residues. This TCR was sampled from a man aged 35-49 years in good health and CMV-seropositive. This sequence joins TRBV4-2 and TRBJ2-1; 15 bases line up with TRBD2. The sample taken for sequencing was PBMCs. CDR3 bases: TGTGCCAGCAGCGGACTAGCGGGAGGGTTTGACAATGAGCAGTTCTTC. Protein: CASSGLAGGFDNEQFF.